The 21 T cell receptor beta chains given below trace back to one sample, sequenced in a study of shared clonotypes between healthy human individuals. Assay used: immunoSEQ multiplex PCR; TCRdb lists only in-frame clones, some missing. Among under 700,000 clones listed, roughly 95% were seen once. In the naive CD8 group, cells lacked CD45RO and were positively selected for CCR7, so terminally differentiated effector memory CD45RA+ cells were left out. Sequenced material: naive CD8+ T cells sorted from blood. The source of these receptors is a woman younger than 45 in good health.

The chain employs TRBV28 and TRBJ1-1, with D uncertain. CDR1 is MDHEN, CDR2 SYDVKM, per germline. Trimming stripped 6 bases from V and 1 base from J, with 9 bases between. The CDR3 loop spans 13 amino acids. For the CDR3, the DNA is TGTGCCAGCAGGAAAAAGGGGAACACTGAAGCTTTCTTT. Protein product: CASRKKGNTEAFF. The whole variable domain, remainder taken from reference TRBV28 and TRBJ1-1, is DVKVTQSSRYLVKRTGEKVFLECVQDMDHENMFWYRQDPGLGLRLIYFSYDVKMKEKGDIPEGYSVSREKKERFSLILESASTNQTSMYLCASRKKGNTEAFFGQGTRLTVV.

The chain employs TRBV28 and TRBJ2-2, with D possibly matching TRBD2 (5 bases). Germline assignment: CDR1 MDHEN and CDR2 SYDVKM. The V end lost 4 bases, the J end lost 7 bases, and 7 bases lay between the germline ends. The CDR3 covers 12 residues. The CDR3 protein is CASSYRGGELFF. DNA for the CDR3: TGTGCCAGCAGTTATCGGGGCGGGGAGCTGTTTTTT.

The rearrangement joins TRBV7-8 to TRBJ2-7; D is perhaps TRBD1 (5 bases). This CDR3 region has 15 residues. Between the trimmed V and J ends, which lost 1 base and 2 bases, there was a span of 12 bases. Per the germline V gene, CDR1 is SGHVS and CDR2 is FQNEAQ. CDR3 DNA: TGTGCCAGCAGCTTAGGAGGATTCAGGGCCTACGAGCAGTACTTC. This codes for CASSLGGFRAYEQYF.

Worth noting for this clone: A much larger clone lies one base from this, so it may be a read error. The chain couples TRBV6-5 to TRBJ2-7; the D is unclear. This CDR3 contains 11 residues. With 4 bases removed from V and 3 bases from J, the gap between germline ends came to 4 bases. Germline V gene sequence: CDR1 MNHEY, CDR2 SVGAGI. The CDR3 DNA reads TGTGCCAGCAGTTTAGGCTACGAGCAGTACTTC. This encodes CASSLGYEQYF.

V is TRBV13 and J is TRBJ2-1; TRBD2 matches at 9 bases. Germline CDR1 PRHDT, CDR2 FYEKMQ (reference sequence). This CDR3 region has 14 residues. Trimming at V came to 3 bases and at J to 8 bases, leaving 5 bases not matched to a gene. The CDR3 nucleotides read TGTGCCAGCAGCTTTCCGCAGCGGGAGGATGAGCAGTTCTTC. This encodes CASSFPQREDEQFF.

The chain combines TRBV15 with TRBJ2-1, with D uncertain. The CDR3 covers 13 residues. CDR1 and CDR2 from the germline V gene are LNHNV and YYDKDF (reference sequence). The V and J ends lost 3 bases and 10 bases respectively, with 13 bases between them. This CDR3 reads CATSRNQRKEQFF. The CDR3 DNA sequence: TGTGCCACCAGCAGGAACCAGAGGAAAGAGCAGTTCTTC.

The chain has TRBV7-9 and TRBJ1-1; maybe TRBD1 (6 bases). The CDR3 totals 14 residues. The ends were cut back, 3 bases at V and 10 bases at J, with 18 bases in the middle. Germline V CDR1 and CDR2: SEHNR, FQNEAQ (reference sequence). Written as DNA, the CDR3 is TGTGCCAGCAGCTTTAAGGACAGCTCCCCCGGAGCTTTCTTT. It codes for CASSFKDSSPGAFF. Complete variable domain (other parts from reference TRBV7-9 and TRBJ1-1): DTGVSQNPRHKITKRGQNVTFRCDPISEHNRLYWYRQTLGQGPEFLTYFQNEAQLEKSRLLSDRFSAERPKGSFSTLEIQRTEQGDSAMYLCASSFKDSSPGAFFGQGTRLTVV.

The genes are TRBV19 and TRBJ2-3; the D is unclear. V was trimmed by 2 bases and J by 6 bases, leaving 12 bases between them. This CDR3 is 14 amino acids long. The germline CDR1 and CDR2 sequences are LNHDA and SQIVND (reference sequence). Written as DNA, the CDR3 is TGTGCCAGTAGTATAACGGCCGCACCCGATACGCAGTATTTT. Amino acid sequence: CASSITAAPDTQYF.

The V and J genes are TRBV4-1 and TRBJ2-3; 11 positions match TRBD2. CDR3 length: 16 residues. Germline trimming cut 0 bases from V and 4 bases from J; bases unmatched to any gene: 3. Germline assignment: CDR1 MGHRA and CDR2 YSYEKL. The CDR3 protein is CASSQEGGLAADTQYF. In DNA, the CDR3 is TGCGCCAGCAGCCAAGAGGGGGGACTAGCGGCAGATACGCAGTATTTT.

V gene TRBV27 combines with J gene TRBJ2-7; 8 bases align to TRBD2. The CDR3 is 16 residues long. Looked up from germline, CDR1 is MNHEY and CDR2 is SMNVEV (reference sequence). V trimming: 5 bases; J trimming: 0 bases; junction bases outside the gene matches: 9. CDR3 in DNA: TGTGCCAGCAGTCCCTCCCTAGCGGGTGTCTCCTACGAGCAGTACTTC. This sequence encodes CASSPSLAGVSYEQYF.

J is TRBJ1-1 and V is TRBV5-6; unclear D gene. CDR1 SGHDT and CDR2 YYEEEE come from the germline V gene. This CDR3 has 14 residues. V shed 4 bases and J shed 0 bases, with 10 bases lying between them. This chain's CDR3 is CASSKKELNTEAFF. The DNA of the CDR3 is TGTGCCAGCAGCAAGAAGGAGTTGAACACTGAAGCTTTCTTT.

The V call is TRBV7-2, the J call TRBJ2-5; no clear D gene. The J call is doubtful: the DNA matches TRBJ2-7 better. Germline CDR1 reads SGHTA; CDR2 reads FQGNSA. The CDR3 totals 11 residues. DNA of the CDR3: TGTGCCAGCAGCGCTGCCTACGAGCAGTACTTC. It is translated as CASSAAYEQYF.

The chain has TRBV4-1 and TRBJ1-4; 8 nucleotides line up with TRBD1. Trimming at V came to 1 base and at J to 4 bases, leaving 2 bases not matched to a gene. The CDR3 runs to 15 residues. CDR1 is MGHRA and CDR2 is YSYEKL in the germline V gene. The CDR3 DNA reads as TGCGCCAGCAGCCAAGGGACAGGGTATAATGAAAAACTGTTTTTT. Protein sequence: CASSQGTGYNEKLFF.

The J gene is TRBJ1-1, the V gene TRBV9; the D gene is possibly TRBD1 (5 bases). The CDR3 loop spans 13 amino acids. Germline V CDR1 and CDR2: SGDLS, YYNGEE. Trimming took 3 bases from V and 1 from J, leaving 7 bases between them. In nucleotides, the CDR3 is TGTGCCAGCAGCGGGGGGACGAACACTGAAGCTTTCTTT. It yields the protein CASSGGTNTEAFF.

V and J are TRBV7-9 and TRBJ2-7; 12 nucleotides align to TRBD1. Trimming cost V 3 bases and J 5 bases; bases outside gene matches: 8. The germline V gene has CDR1 SEHNR and CDR2 FQNEAQ (reference sequence). The CDR3 extends over 16 amino acids. The CDR3 coding sequence is TGTGCCAGCAGCTTGCAGGGACAGGGGGCAACGGACGAGCAGTACTTC. As protein: CASSLQGQGATDEQYF.

This rearrangement joins TRBV19 to TRBJ2-1; possibly TRBD2 for D (5 bases). V was trimmed by 1 base and J by 7 bases, leaving 11 bases between them. This CDR3 region has 14 residues. Germline lookup yields CDR1 LNHDA and CDR2 SQIVND (reference sequence). The chain's CDR3 is CASSIGVARNEQFF. The CDR3 DNA reads TGTGCCAGTAGTATAGGGGTAGCGCGGAATGAGCAGTTCTTC.

The table lists this clone with a few counts. The junction shows a germline mismatch at one end, possibly a read error. The chain joins TRBV5-5 to TRBJ1-1; a possible D gene is TRBD1 (5 bases). This CDR3 is built from 12 residues. Germline V gene sequence: CDR1 SGHKS, CDR2 YYEKEE (reference sequence). The CDR3 nucleotides are TGTGCCAGCAGCCACGGGACGGCTGACGCTTTCTTT. Its translation is CASSHGTADAFF.

This chain connects TRBV7-7 to TRBJ2-7; D remains unclear. Per germline, CDR1 SSHAT and CDR2 FNYEAQ (reference sequence). Deletions cut 5 bases from V and 6 bases from J, with 14 bases between. The CDR3 is 13 amino acids. CDR3 sequence (DNA): TGTGCCAGCAGCCCCACAGTGGACGGCGAGCAGTACTTC. Its protein is CASSPTVDGEQYF.

The V call is TRBV2, the J call TRBJ2-5; maybe TRBD2 (5 bases). Trimming pared 4 bases from V and 2 bases from J, leaving 8 bases between. Germline CDR1 reads SNHLY; CDR2 reads FYNNEI. There are 13 residues in the CDR3. In DNA, the CDR3 is TGTGCCAGCAGTGGACTATCACAAGAGACCCAGTACTTC. This gives the protein CASSGLSQETQYF.

The chain is built from TRBV5-4 and TRBJ2-7; a possible D gene is TRBD2 (6 bases). V shed 5 bases and J shed 0 bases, with 12 bases lying between them. The germline V gene encodes CDR1 SGHNT and CDR2 YYREEE (reference sequence). There are 14 residues in the CDR3. The CDR3 region has the DNA TGTGCCAGCAGTACGGACGGGAGCTCCTACGAGCAGTACTTC. Residues: CASSTDGSSYEQYF. Full variable domain (rest looked up from reference TRBV5-4 and TRBJ2-7): ETGVTQSPTHLIKTRGQQVTLRCSSQSGHNTVSWYQQALGQGPQFIFQYYREEENGRGNFPPRFSGLQFPNYSSELNVNALELDDSALYLCASSTDGSSYEQYFGPGTRLTVT.

The chain carries TRBV27 and TRBJ2-4, with D hard to call. CDR1 is MNHEY, CDR2 SMNVEV, per germline (reference sequence). Trimming removed 0 bases at V and 1 base at J, with 13 bases between. There are 17 residues in the CDR3. CDR3 sequence reads: CASSLSPRLGAKNIQYF. CDR3 DNA: TGTGCCAGCAGTTTATCACCACGGCTGGGGGCCAAAAACATTCAGTACTTC.